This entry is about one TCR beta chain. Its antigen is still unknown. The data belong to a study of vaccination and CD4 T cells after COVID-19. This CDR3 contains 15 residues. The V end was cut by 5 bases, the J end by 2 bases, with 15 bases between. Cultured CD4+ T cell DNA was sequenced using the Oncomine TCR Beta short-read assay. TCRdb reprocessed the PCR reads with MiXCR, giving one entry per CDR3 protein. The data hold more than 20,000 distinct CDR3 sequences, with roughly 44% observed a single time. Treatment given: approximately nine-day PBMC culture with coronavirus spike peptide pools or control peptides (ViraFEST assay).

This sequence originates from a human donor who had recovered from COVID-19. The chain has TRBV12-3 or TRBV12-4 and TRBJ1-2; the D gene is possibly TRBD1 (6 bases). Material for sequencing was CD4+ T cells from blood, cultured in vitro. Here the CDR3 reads CASSLYRDPNYGYTF. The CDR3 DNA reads TGTGCCAGCAGTCTTTACAGGGACCCGAACTATGGCTACACCTTC.